The 26 T cell receptor beta chains below all came from one sample that was sequenced in a study of cytomegalovirus exposure and HLA in healthy donors. The method was immunoSEQ multiplex PCR; TCRdb's version includes in-frame clones alone and lacks a portion of them. The data hold over 200,000 clones, with around 90% observed a single time. Sequencing input: PBMCs. These receptors were taken from a young woman in good health and CMV-seropositive.

This clone was seen at least ten times. The chain couples TRBV4-2 to TRBJ2-2; possibly TRBD2 for D (6 bases). Trimming left V 0 bases short and J 6 bases short, with 8 bases between. The CDR3 extends over 14 amino acids. Germline CDR1 is LGHNA and CDR2 is YNFKEQ. For the CDR3, the DNA is TGTGCCAGCAGCCAAGATCTAGCGCCCGGGGAGCTGTTTTTT. It codes for CASSQDLAPGELFF.

The V call is TRBV5-4, the J call TRBJ2-7; D is uncertain. Germline V gene sequence: CDR1 SGHNT, CDR2 YYREEE (reference sequence). The V end lost 0 bases, the J end lost 6 bases, and 4 bases lay between the germline ends. The length of the CDR3 is 11 residues. The CDR3 sequence is CASSLGLEQYF. Here the CDR3 DNA reads TGTGCCAGCAGCTTGGGGCTCGAGCAGTACTTC.

The chain joins TRBV7-9 to TRBJ2-7; 9 nucleotides align to TRBD2. From germline, CDR1 is SEHNR and CDR2 FQNEAQ (reference sequence). The CDR3 loop spans 16 amino acids. Germline trimming cut 5 bases from V and 0 bases from J; bases unmatched to any gene: 8. The DNA for the CDR3 is TGTGCCAGCAGCCCGGGGGGCGGGAGGGCCTCCTACGAGCAGTACTTC. Translation: CASSPGGGRASYEQYF.

Only one count was recorded for this clone. The chain carries TRBV19 and TRBJ2-1; weak D call: TRBD2 (6 bases). There are 15 residues in the CDR3. Trimming removed 5 bases from V and 2 bases from J, with 13 bases in between. Per germline, CDR1 LNHDA and CDR2 SQIVND (reference sequence). In DNA form, the CDR3 reads TGTGCCAGTAGTGTGTGGCTAGCGCCCTACAATGAGCAGTTCTTC. Translating it yields CASSVWLAPYNEQFF.

This clone has only one observation. The rearrangement joins TRBV5-1 to TRBJ1-1; TRBD1 matches at 10 bases. The CDR3 runs to 16 residues. The ends lost 4 bases at V and 7 bases at J; junction bases unmatched: 13. Germline values: CDR1 SGHRS, CDR2 YFSETQ. DNA for the CDR3: TGCGCCAGCAGCGACCCCGGGACAGGGGTATTCGGTGAAGCTTTCTTT. Protein: CASSDPGTGVFGEAFF.

This sequence joins TRBV27 and TRBJ1-1, with 7 bases that match TRBD1. Germline V CDR1 and CDR2: MNHEY, SMNVEV (reference sequence). Trimming at V came to 5 bases and at J to 4 bases, leaving 10 bases not matched to a gene. This CDR3 contains 15 residues. CDR3 sequence: CASSELQGQLTEAFF. As DNA, the CDR3 is TGTGCCAGCAGTGAATTACAGGGGCAGCTCACTGAAGCTTTCTTT.

This chain joins TRBV29-1 and TRBJ2-5, with TRBD1 as a possible D gene (6 bases). This CDR3 is 13 amino acids long. Germline CDR1 is SQVTM and CDR2 is ANQGSEA. With 3 bases removed from V and 1 base from J, the gap between germline ends came to 9 bases. The CDR3 DNA follows: TGCAGCGTTGAGGACAGACTCCAAGAGACCCAGTACTTC. This sequence encodes CSVEDRLQETQYF.

The chain is built from TRBV10-1 and TRBJ1-1, with D perhaps TRBD1 (6 bases). Germline lookup yields CDR1 WNHNN and CDR2 SYGVQD (reference sequence). This CDR3 comprises 13 residues. V lost 6 bases and J 2 bases, leaving 10 bases between the germline ends. CDR3 bases: TGCGCCAGCAGAGGACAGATCAACACTGAAGCTTTCTTT. This codes for CASRGQINTEAFF.

The chain combines TRBV15 with TRBJ2-1; unclear D gene. Germline V gene sequence: CDR1 LNHNV, CDR2 YYDKDF (reference sequence). The CDR3 is 16 amino acids. Trimming left V 5 bases short and J 6 bases short, with 20 bases between. The DNA of the CDR3 is TGTGCCACCAGCCCTAGAACCGCTTCCTATTCCAATGAGCAGTTCTTC. Amino acids: CATSPRTASYSNEQFF.

The genes are TRBV11-2 and TRBJ2-3; no reliable D call. This CDR3 spans 15 amino acids. Trimming left V 0 bases short and J 0 bases short, with 7 bases between. Germline V gives CDR1 SGHAT, CDR2 FQNNGV. CDR3 loop: CASSLDTLSTDTQYF. CDR3 coding DNA: TGTGCCAGCAGCTTAGATACACTAAGCACAGATACGCAGTATTTT.

The V call is TRBV9, the J call TRBJ2-1, with a tentative D call TRBD1 (6 bases). Germline V lookup: CDR1 SGDLS, CDR2 YYNGEE. Trimming cost V 6 bases and J 15 bases, with 28 bases left between them. The CDR3 has 15 residues. The CDR3 nucleotides read TGTGCCAGCAACGAAGGAGAAAAATCCGGACAGCAACTGTTCTTC. It specifies CASNEGEKSGQQLFF.

The gene calls are TRBV6-1 and TRBJ2-7, with 7 bases that match TRBD2. This CDR3 is 12 amino acids long. Germline trimming cut 8 bases from V and 3 bases from J; bases unmatched to any gene: 4. CDR1 is MNHNS and CDR2 is SASEGT in the germline V gene. The CDR3 DNA is TGTGCCAGCTCGAGCGGGGACTACGAGCAGTACTTC. It translates to CASSSGDYEQYF.

The chain employs TRBV27 and TRBJ2-7; 9 bases are shared with TRBD1. V lost 3 bases and J lost 4; bases outside the gene matches: 4. This CDR3 spans 14 amino acids. Germline CDR1 reads MNHEY; CDR2 reads SMNVEV (reference sequence). In nucleotides, the CDR3 is TGTGCCAGCAGTTTTAGGGGACAGGGTTACGAGCAGTACTTC. It translates to CASSFRGQGYEQYF.

The V gene is TRBV6-1, the J gene TRBJ1-5; 8 bases line up with TRBD1. CDR1 is MNHNS and CDR2 is SASEGT in the germline V gene. The CDR3 contains 17 residues. The ends lost 0 bases at V and 5 bases at J; junction bases unmatched: 9. CDR3 protein: CASSEALAGQGYQPQHF. The CDR3 bases are TGTGCCAGCAGTGAAGCGCTTGCAGGACAGGGTTATCAGCCCCAGCATTTT.

The rearrangement joins TRBV6-5 to TRBJ1-2, with D tentatively TRBD1 (6 bases). This CDR3 has 14 amino acids. The V end lost 0 bases, the J end lost 4 bases, and 9 bases lay between the germline ends. CDR1 and CDR2 (germline): MNHEY, SVGAGI. CDR3 bases: TGTGCCAGCAGTTACTCGGACAGTCTCTATGGCTACACCTTC. This codes for CASSYSDSLYGYTF.

The V gene is TRBV5-6, the J gene TRBJ2-1; TRBD2 agrees at 11 bases. Germline V CDR1 and CDR2: SGHDT, YYEEEE. The CDR3 sequence is 15 residues long. J gave up 4 bases and V 4 bases, and 4 bases lay outside the gene matches. CDR3 sequence (DNA): TGTGCCAGCAGCACCGGGACTAGCGGTTACAATGAGCAGTTCTTC. This encodes CASSTGTSGYNEQFF. The variable domain in full, with the rest retrieved from reference TRBV5-6 and TRBJ2-1, is DAGVTQSPTHLIKTRGQQVTLRCSPKSGHDTVSWYQQALGQGPQFIFQYYEEEERQRGNFPDRFSGHQFPNYSSELNVNALLLGDSALYLCASSTGTSGYNEQFFGPGTRLTVL.

In this sample, this clone turned up a few times. The rearrangement links TRBV29-1 to TRBJ1-5; D remains ambiguous. CDR1 and CDR2 from the germline V gene are SQVTM and ANQGSEA. Trimming left V 7 bases short and J 4 bases short, with 14 bases between. The CDR3 loop spans 13 amino acids. For the CDR3, the DNA is TGCAGCGCCGGATACAGTCTTAATCAGCCCCAGCATTTT. Encoded protein: CSAGYSLNQPQHF.

In the case of this clone: This sample also contains other DNA sequences that code for the same CDR3. This chain connects TRBV4-1 to TRBJ1-4, with no clear D. CDR1 and CDR2 from the germline V gene are MGHRA and YSYEKL. The V end was cut by 1 base, the J end by 7 bases, with 7 bases between. The CDR3 is 13 residues long. The CDR3 region is CASSQVLGEKLFF. The CDR3 coding sequence is TGCGCCAGCAGCCAAGTCCTAGGTGAAAAACTGTTTTTT.

V and J are TRBV6-5 and TRBJ2-7; a possible D gene is TRBD1 (5 bases). There are 15 residues in the CDR3. Germline CDR1 and CDR2: MNHEY and SVGAGI. V was cut by 2 bases and J by 7 bases, with 18 bases left in between. CDR3 DNA sequence: TGTGCCAGCAGTTACGGTGGAATAGGGGCGAGAGAGCAGTACTTC. The encoded protein is CASSYGGIGAREQYF.

V usage is TRBV5-1 and J usage is TRBJ1-5; 8 bases agree with TRBD1. CDR3 length equals 13 residues. Losses at the gene ends were 4 bases for V and 6 bases for J; bases not matched to a gene: 3. Germline V lookup: CDR1 SGHRS, CDR2 YFSETQ. The CDR3 sequence: CASSIDRGQPQHF. DNA of the CDR3: TGCGCCAGCAGCATAGACAGGGGTCAGCCCCAGCATTTT.

This chain's CDR3 is CASSVQETNEKLFF. The CDR3 bases are TGTGCCAGCAGCGTACAGGAAACTAATGAAAAACTGTTTTTT. The V gene is TRBV9, the J gene TRBJ1-4; D uncertain. The CDR3 sequence is 14 residues long. V dropped 1 base and J dropped 1 base, with 5 bases sitting between them. CDR1 is SGDLS and CDR2 is YYNGEE in the germline V gene.

The CDR3 bases are TGTGCCTGGAGTGTGGGAGGGCCGGGAGAGACCCAGTACTTC. This encodes CAWSVGGPGETQYF. The chain is built from TRBV30 and TRBJ2-5; 7 nucleotides align to TRBD2. The CDR3 totals 14 residues. Trimming took 0 bases from V and 4 from J; bases not matched to a gene: 5. Germline loops: CDR1 GTSNPN, CDR2 SVGIG (reference sequence). Full variable domain (missing parts from reference TRBV30 and TRBJ2-5): SQTIHQWPATLVQPVGSPLSLECTVEGTSNPNLYWYRQAAGRGLQLLFYSVGIGQISSEVPQNLSASRPQDRQFILSSKKLLLSDSGFYLCAWSVGGPGETQYFGPGTRLLVL.

The chain carries TRBV28 and TRBJ2-7, with 9 nucleotides matching TRBD1. This CDR3 has 17 residues. Germline lookup yields CDR1 MDHEN and CDR2 SYDVKM. Trimming cost V 2 bases and J 2 bases; bases outside gene matches: 10. The CDR3 DNA sequence: TGTGCCAGCAGTTTAGGGGGTTGGGGGACAGGGACCTACGAGCAGTACTTC. Encoded protein: CASSLGGWGTGTYEQYF.

This clone has only one observation. The chain is built from TRBV4-2 and TRBJ1-5, with TRBD1 matching over 9 bases. V was pared by 4 bases and J by 3 bases, with 13 bases of the junction left unmatched. Per the germline V gene, CDR1 is LGHNA and CDR2 is YNFKEQ. CDR3 length equals 18 residues. CDR3 nucleotides: TGTGCCAGCAGCCGAGACAGGGGGGAGAAATACACCAATCAGCCCCAGCATTTT. Protein sequence: CASSRDRGEKYTNQPQHF.

The chain uses TRBV10-3 and TRBJ1-2; D is possibly TRBD1 (5 bases). V gave up 3 bases and J gave up 3 bases, with 14 bases separating them. The V gene's germline CDR1 is ENHRY and CDR2 SYGVKD. This CDR3 is built from 15 residues. The CDR3 protein is CAISDSQGIDYGYTF. The CDR3 region has the DNA TGTGCCATCAGTGACTCCCAGGGAATAGACTATGGCTACACCTTC.

The chain is built from TRBV6-1 and TRBJ2-7; D is unresolved. The germline CDR1 and CDR2 sequences are MNHNS and SASEGT. With 6 bases removed from V and 2 bases from J, the gap between germline ends came to 11 bases. The CDR3 sequence is 13 residues long. This CDR3 reads CASRPGGTYEQYF. DNA for the CDR3: TGTGCCAGCAGACCCGGTGGTACCTACGAGCAGTACTTC.